This T cell receptor beta chain stems from a study of blood T cell repertoires in COVID-19. Whole-study context: The study drew acute and convalescent COVID-19 samples from the United States, Italy and Spain. Nucleic acid was either cDNA or gDNA, and it came from T cells, B-cell-depleted T cells, or PBMCs.

Individuals aged about 18 to 95 years were recruited from 20 to 25 US areas. Two negative PCRs, clearance, or symptom resolution had been documented for recovered Cohort 3 donors. From germline, CDR1 is GTSNPN and CDR2 SVGIG (reference sequence). This CDR3 has 17 residues. With 2 bases removed from V and 0 bases from J, the gap between germline ends came to 17 bases. Using immunoSEQ multiplex PCR, the repertoire was profiled, and TCRdb retains in-frame clones only, with some absent. Of around 290,000 clones in the sample, roughly nine tenths were seen once. V usage is TRBV30 and J usage is TRBJ1-5; D possibly corresponds to TRBD1 (6 bases). This receptor was identified in a woman aged 40 to 55 who had recovered from COVID-19. The sample comprised PBMCs or T cells enriched from blood (not recorded which). The CDR3 sequence is CAWSRRGARYSNQPQHF. CDR3 coding DNA: TGTGCCTGGAGTCGGCGGGGGGCAAGGTATAGCAATCAGCCCCAGCATTTT.